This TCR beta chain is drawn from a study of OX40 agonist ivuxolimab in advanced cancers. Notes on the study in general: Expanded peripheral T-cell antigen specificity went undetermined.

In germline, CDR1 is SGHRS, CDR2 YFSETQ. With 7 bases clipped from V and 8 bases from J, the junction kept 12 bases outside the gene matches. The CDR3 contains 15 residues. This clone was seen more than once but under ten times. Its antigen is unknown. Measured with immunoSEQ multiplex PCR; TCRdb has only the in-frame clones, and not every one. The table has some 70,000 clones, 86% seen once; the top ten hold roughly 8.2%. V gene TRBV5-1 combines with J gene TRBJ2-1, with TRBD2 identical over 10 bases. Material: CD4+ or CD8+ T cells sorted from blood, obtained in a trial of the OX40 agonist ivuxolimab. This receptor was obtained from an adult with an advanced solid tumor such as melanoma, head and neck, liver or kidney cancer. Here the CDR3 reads CASELPSSGGDEQFF. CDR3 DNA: TGCGCCAGCGAGCTCCCCTCTAGCGGGGGCGATGAGCAGTTCTTC.